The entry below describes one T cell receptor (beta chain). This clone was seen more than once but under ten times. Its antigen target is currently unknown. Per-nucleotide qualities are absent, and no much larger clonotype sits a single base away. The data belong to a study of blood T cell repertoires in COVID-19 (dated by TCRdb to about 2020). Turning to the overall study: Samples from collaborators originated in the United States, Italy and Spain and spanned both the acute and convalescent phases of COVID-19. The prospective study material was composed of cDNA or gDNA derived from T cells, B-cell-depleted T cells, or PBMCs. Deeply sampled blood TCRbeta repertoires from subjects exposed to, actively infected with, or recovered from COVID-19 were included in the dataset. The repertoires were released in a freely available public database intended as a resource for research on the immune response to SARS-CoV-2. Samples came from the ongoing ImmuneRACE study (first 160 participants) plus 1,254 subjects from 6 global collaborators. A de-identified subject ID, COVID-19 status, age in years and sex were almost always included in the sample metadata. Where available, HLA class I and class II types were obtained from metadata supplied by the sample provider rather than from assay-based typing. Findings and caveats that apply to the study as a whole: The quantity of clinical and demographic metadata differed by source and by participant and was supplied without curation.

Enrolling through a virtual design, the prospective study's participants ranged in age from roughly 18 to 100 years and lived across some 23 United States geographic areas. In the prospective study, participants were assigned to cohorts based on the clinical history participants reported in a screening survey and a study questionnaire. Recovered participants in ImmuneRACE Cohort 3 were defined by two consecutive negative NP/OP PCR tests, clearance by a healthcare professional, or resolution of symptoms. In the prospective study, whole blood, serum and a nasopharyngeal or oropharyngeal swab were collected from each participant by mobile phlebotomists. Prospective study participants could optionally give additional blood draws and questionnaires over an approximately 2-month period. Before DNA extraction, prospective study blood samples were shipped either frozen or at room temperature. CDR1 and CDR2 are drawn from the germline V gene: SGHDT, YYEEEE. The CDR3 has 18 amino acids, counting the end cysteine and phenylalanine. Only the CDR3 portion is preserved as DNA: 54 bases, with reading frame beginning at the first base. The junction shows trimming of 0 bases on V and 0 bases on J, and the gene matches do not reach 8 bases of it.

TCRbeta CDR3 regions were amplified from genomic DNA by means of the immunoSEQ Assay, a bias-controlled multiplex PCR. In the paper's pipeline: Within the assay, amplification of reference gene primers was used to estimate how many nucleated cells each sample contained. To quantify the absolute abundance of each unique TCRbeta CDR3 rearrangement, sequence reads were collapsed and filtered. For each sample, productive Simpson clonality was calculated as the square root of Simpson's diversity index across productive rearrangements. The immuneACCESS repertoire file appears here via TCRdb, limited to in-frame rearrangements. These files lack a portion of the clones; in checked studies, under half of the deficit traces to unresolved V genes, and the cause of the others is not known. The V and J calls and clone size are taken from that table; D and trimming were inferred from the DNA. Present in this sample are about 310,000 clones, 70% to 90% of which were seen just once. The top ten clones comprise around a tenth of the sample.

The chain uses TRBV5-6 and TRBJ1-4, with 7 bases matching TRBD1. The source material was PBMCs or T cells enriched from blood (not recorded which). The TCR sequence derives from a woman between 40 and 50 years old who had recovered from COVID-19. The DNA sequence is TGTGCCAGCAGCTTGGTCCCTGGACAGGCGACAACTAATGAAAAACTGTTTTTT. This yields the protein CASSLVPGQATTNEKLFF.